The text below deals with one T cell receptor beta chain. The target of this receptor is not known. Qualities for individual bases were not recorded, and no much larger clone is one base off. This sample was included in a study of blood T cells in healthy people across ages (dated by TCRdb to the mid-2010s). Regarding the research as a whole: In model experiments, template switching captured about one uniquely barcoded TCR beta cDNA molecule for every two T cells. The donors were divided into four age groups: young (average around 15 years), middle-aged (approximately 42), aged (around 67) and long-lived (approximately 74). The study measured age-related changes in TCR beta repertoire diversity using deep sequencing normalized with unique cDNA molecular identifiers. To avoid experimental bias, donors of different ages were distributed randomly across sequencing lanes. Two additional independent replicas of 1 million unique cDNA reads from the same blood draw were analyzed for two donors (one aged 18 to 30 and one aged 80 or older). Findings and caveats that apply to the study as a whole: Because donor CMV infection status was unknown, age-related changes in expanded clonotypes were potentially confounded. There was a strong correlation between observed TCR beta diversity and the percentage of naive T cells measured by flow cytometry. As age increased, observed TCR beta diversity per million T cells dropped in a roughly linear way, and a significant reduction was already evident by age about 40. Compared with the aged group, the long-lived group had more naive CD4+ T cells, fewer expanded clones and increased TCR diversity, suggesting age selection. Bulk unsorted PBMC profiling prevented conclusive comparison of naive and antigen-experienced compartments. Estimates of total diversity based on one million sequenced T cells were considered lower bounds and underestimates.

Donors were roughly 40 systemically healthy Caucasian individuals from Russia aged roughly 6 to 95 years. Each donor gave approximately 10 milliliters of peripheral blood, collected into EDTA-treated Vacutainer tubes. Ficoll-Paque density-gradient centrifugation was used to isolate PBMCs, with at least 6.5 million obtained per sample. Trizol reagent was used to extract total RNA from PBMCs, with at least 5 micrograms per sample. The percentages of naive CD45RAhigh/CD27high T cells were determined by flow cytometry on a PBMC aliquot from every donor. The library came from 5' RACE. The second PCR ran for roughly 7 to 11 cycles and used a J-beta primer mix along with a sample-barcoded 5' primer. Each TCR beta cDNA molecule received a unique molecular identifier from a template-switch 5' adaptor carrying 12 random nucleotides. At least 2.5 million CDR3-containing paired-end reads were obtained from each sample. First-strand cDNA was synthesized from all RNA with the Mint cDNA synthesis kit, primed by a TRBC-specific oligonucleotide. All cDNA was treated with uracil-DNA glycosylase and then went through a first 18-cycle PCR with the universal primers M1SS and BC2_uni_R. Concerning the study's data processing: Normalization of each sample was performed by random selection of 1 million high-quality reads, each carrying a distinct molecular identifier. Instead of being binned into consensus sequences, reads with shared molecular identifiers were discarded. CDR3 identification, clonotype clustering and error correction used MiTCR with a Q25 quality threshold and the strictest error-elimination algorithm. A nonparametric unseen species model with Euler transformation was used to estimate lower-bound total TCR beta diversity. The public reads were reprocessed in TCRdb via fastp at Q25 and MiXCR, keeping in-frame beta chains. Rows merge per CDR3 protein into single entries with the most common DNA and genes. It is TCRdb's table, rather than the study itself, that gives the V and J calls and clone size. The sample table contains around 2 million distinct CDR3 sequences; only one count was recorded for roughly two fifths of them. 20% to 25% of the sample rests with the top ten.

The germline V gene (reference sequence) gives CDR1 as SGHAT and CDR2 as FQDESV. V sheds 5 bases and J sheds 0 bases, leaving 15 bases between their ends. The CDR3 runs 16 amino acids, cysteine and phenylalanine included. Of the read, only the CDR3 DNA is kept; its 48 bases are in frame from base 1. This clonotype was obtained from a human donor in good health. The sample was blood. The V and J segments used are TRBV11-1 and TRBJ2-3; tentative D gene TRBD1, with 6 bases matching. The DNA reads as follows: TGTGCCAGCAGCCGACAGGCCGTTTATAGCACAGATACGCAGTATTTT. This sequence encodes CASSRQAVYSTDTQYF.